This record covers a single T cell receptor beta chain. This receptor's antigen is unknown. Base qualities are missing; no much larger clone stands one base away. The cohort comprised some 680 healthy bone marrow donors. At the time of sampling, all cohort members were nominally healthy, though unrecorded immune exposures were likely present. The donor was CMV seronegative and was included in the group of around 320 seronegative cohort members. Each donor provided a peripheral blood sample, and peripheral blood mononuclear cells were used for TCR beta sequencing. Genomic DNA was extracted from the blood cell samples with the Qiagen DNeasy Blood Extraction Kit. Between the V and J ends, shortened by 1 base and 2 bases respectively, the junction contains 6 bases. Reading the germline V gene gives CDR1 SNHLY and CDR2 FYNNEI. The CDR3 numbers 14 residues from cysteine through phenylalanine. The retained sequence is limited to the CDR3, 42 bases, with the frame set at the first base.

This record comes from a study of cytomegalovirus exposure and HLA in healthy donors listed by TCRdb under 2017. A note on the overall study: In an earlier analysis of some 550 of the donors, under 300 Gb of sequence data and 90 million to 120 million unique TCR beta sequences from about 179 million T cells were reported. Using immunosequencing, the study profiled T cell repertoires from about 650 subjects and related those repertoires to cytomegalovirus serostatus. Typing coverage differed by locus: A, B, C, DRB1 and DQB1 were typed in roughly 620-630 donors, DQA1 in 522, DPA1 in approximately 600, and DPB1 in approximately 450. Across approximately 420 genotyped donors of the cohort, an average of approximately 240,000 unique TCR beta nucleotide sequences per donor were sequenced, and about a sixth of those sequences were non-productive. Alongside the repertoire data, information on donor age, sex, ethnicity and CMV serostatus was compiled. Every discovery cohort repertoire had been produced on one sequencing platform. Among the roughly 370 genotyped donors, 75% to 90% belonged to the genetic ancestry cluster associated with self-reported Caucasian donors. A later genetic analysis took genome-wide SNP genotypes for about three fifths of the 666 donors and used that subset as a discovery cohort. A later analysis re-analyzed previously published TCR beta repertoires from 660 or so donors and added high-resolution HLA genotyping to study TCR occurrence patterns. In addition to the first cohort of 666 subjects, a separate validation cohort of approximately 130 different subjects was used. HLA typing covered class I and class II loci at four-digit resolution. Roughly 5 DR-DQ haplotypes were handled as single units for association and clustering, since linkage in the cohort was strong. To predict cytomegalovirus infection status, the study combined high-throughput TCR immunosequencing, statistical association of individual TCRs with disease status, and machine learning. The study was designed to test whether signatures of past pathogen exposure could be identified by cataloging public T cell receptors. In an earlier analysis of over 550 of the donors, high-throughput TCR beta sequencing was used to judge whether each TCR beta V gene segment behaved as functional or pseudogenic. In the later analysis, no new phenotypic data were used to find candidate immune exposures; instead, reliance was placed on TCR beta sequences and their occurrence across donors. Approximately 300 gigabases of sequencing data and approximately 92 million unique TCR sequences made up an early release that covered under 750 HLA-typed donors.

What the study reported, not specific to this receptor: Correlated functional status among segregating V segments might reflect linkage disequilibrium, but an unknown experimental factor could not be ruled out. Because HLA typing was missing for some donors at each locus, association tests included only the typed subset. In a later analysis, HLA-associated TCR beta chains were found to be more clonally expanded and to have lower generation probabilities than equally common non-associated chains. Approximately 16 rarely observed V segments, including chromosome 9 orphons, were excluded from the earlier analysis of about 600 of the donors because counts were too low. In both the original and validation cohorts, the classifier was reported to diagnose cytomegalovirus status with high specificity and sensitivity. Most CMV-associated TCR beta chains appeared to be HLA-restricted in a later analysis, and the HLA associations seemed to be driven largely by CMV exposure. At a false discovery rate of 0.05, a later analysis linked about 16,000 TCR beta sequences to specific HLA alleles. A total of around 150 TCR beta chains were listed by the study as associated with cytomegalovirus. Across donors, most TCR sequences were observed very rarely, whereas some public TCRs were present in many individuals. In a later analysis, several top co-occurrence clusters were reported to appear linked to parvovirus B19, influenza, CMV and Epstein-Barr virus. Strong co-occurrence of HLA alleles, especially DR and DQ, made assigning TCR associations to individual alleles difficult. The authors suggested that the approach could potentially be generalized to other disease states and immunological phenotypes. V-gene and J-gene trimming of TCR beta chains was associated with a missense DCLRE1C variant in a later genetic analysis, and the association was replicated in an independent cohort. Roughly uniform sequencing depth across donors was assumed in presence/absence analyses, although this assumption may not hold. A later genetic analysis reported fewer N-insertions in productive TCRs among donors in an Asian-associated ancestry cluster than the roughly 700-donor mean. A later analysis found that TCR association rates varied across HLA loci, with DRB1 alleles showing the most associated TCRs and HLA-C alleles the fewest. Only TCR beta chains were sequenced in this cohort, and the absence of alpha or paired-chain data limited detectable features. Three of the identified cytomegalovirus-associated TCR beta chains were confirmed in vitro to be specific for cytomegalovirus antigens. A cluster of highly shared sequence variants was judged likely to be a technical artifact of the sequencing pipeline. For the cohort, immune exposure information was limited to CMV serostatus. A further reported finding was that TCR beta sequences accurately predicted the HLA-A and HLA-B alleles for most subjects in the first cohort. In an earlier analysis of roughly 500 of the donors, most TCR beta V segments appeared in productive rearrangements about 90% or about 30% of the time, broadly matching IMGT annotations. Some IMGT-functional V segments, including TRBV6-2 and TRBV6-3, could not be distinguished by the 87-base-pair reads and were therefore excluded.

Library construction relied on the immunoSEQ multiplex PCR assay. The multiplex PCR relied on a mix of 60 forward primers for TCR Vbeta segments and 13 reverse primers for TCR Jbeta segments. Amplification of the CDR3 region of rearranged TCR beta genes was performed with a multiplex PCR assay on genomic DNA. The amplified TCR beta libraries were sequenced on the Illumina HiSeq System as 87-base-pair reads. Per the source publication's procedure: A later analysis counted about 82 million unique TCR beta chains across the 670 or so repertoires, and roughly 11 million of these chains were shared by at least two donors. Raw reads were error-corrected and collapsed into unique sequences by a nearest-neighbor algorithm in which closely related sequences were merged to remove PCR and sequencing errors. V, D and J gene segments were assigned by aligning CDR3 sequences to IMGT reference sequences. Each retained sequence needed at least a six-nucleotide match to both a V gene segment and a J gene segment. A rearrangement was called productive if the CDR3 had no stop codons and remained in frame with V and J, and every other rearrangement was called non-productive. Following IMGT convention, CDR3 was defined as the stretch from the second conserved V-encoded cysteine up to the conserved J-encoded phenylalanine. The earlier analysis of about 610 of the donors excluded any sequence lacking an unambiguous match to a single V gene segment. An earlier analysis of a few hundred of the donors classified V segments as functional when productive rearrangements were above 56.7% and as segregating when the standard deviation between donors was above 5%. A statistical classification framework was built for diagnosing cytomegalovirus status from the catalog of TCR beta chain sequences. V and J gene assignment, in a later analysis, came from comparing TCR nucleotide sequences with IMGT/GENE-DB human TR gene sequences. A later analysis assigned CDR3 sequences and most-parsimonious VDJ recombination scenarios with the TCRdist pipeline. A later analysis defined each TCR beta chain by its CDR3 amino acid sequence plus V-gene family, and excluded reads lacking a unique V-gene family. As a way to deal with suspected cross-contamination and a sequencing artifact, a later analysis dropped 450 to 600 nucleotide sequences that were highly shared and had low generation probability. In a later analysis, a clonal expansion index for each public chain was calculated from normalized within-repertoire ranks of inferred template counts. In a later analysis, generation probabilities were computed using a VDJ recombination model fitted to out-of-frame rearrangements, and the results were checked against IGoR. In a later analysis, hypergeometric tests were used to score TCR-TCR, TCR-HLA and TCR-CMV co-occurrence, with a repertoire-size bias correction applied to TCR pairs. A later analysis estimated false discovery rates by permuting HLA or CMV assignments 20 times. In a later analysis, co-occurring TCRs were grouped using DBSCAN, with TCRdist sequence similarity added in when clustering inside HLA-allele-positive subsets. Co-occurrence clustering excluded repertoires with fewer than 30,000 or more than 120,000 public chains, plus five with anomalous nucleotide sharing. The immuneACCESS repertoire file appears here via TCRdb, limited to in-frame rearrangements. These files lack a portion of the clones; in checked studies, under half of the deficit traces to unresolved V genes, and the cause of the others is not known. Clone size and V and J calls were adopted from that table, with D and trimming inferred from the DNA. The sample table shows roughly 100,000 clones, and 60% to 85% are seen once. Clones ranked in the top ten supply roughly a tenth of the sample.

Sequencing used PBMCs. This TCR came from a man aged 50 to 60 in good health and CMV-seronegative. The rearranged chain carries TRBV2 and TRBJ1-3; matching of 6 bases hints at TRBD1 as the D gene. The DNA sequence follows: TGTGCCAGCAGTGAAGACAGGGCTGGAAACACCATATATTTT. It codes for CASSEDRAGNTIYF.